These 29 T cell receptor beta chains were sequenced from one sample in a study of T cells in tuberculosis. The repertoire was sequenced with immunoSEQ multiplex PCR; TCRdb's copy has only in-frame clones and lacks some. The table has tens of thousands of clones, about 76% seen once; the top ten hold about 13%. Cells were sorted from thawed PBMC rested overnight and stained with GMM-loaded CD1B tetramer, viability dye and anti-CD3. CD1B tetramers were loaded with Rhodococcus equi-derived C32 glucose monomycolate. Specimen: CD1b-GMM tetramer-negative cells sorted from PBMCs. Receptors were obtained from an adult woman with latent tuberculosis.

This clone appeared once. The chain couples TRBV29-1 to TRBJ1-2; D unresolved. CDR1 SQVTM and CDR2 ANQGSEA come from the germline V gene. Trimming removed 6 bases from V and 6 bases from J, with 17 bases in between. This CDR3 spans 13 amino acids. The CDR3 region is CSVQEVVAHGYTF. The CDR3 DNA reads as TGCAGCGTGCAAGAGGTAGTCGCTCATGGCTACACCTTC.

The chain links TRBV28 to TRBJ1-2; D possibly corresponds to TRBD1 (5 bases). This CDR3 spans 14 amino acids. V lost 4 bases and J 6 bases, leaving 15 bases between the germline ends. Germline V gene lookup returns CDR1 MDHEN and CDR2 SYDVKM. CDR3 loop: CASSSASRVDGYTF. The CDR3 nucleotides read TGTGCCAGCAGTTCCGCCTCCAGGGTCGATGGCTACACCTTC.

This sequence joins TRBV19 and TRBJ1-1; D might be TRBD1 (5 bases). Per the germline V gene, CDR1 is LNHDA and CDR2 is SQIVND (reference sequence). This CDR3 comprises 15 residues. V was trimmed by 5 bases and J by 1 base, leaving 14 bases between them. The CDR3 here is CASSLLGGTNTEAFF. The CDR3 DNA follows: TGTGCCAGTAGTCTTCTCGGAGGGACGAACACTGAAGCTTTCTTT.

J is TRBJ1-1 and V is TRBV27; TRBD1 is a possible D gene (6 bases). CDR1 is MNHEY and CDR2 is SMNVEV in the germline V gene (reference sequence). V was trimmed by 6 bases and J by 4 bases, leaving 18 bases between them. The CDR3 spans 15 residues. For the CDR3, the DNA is TGTGCCAGCAGATTCAGACGGGACATGGCCACTGAAGCTTTCTTT. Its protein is CASRFRRDMATEAFF.

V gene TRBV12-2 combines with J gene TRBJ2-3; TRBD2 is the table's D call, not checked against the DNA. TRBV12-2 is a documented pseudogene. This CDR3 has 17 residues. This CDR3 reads CASRLEGLAGPADTQYF. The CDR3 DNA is TGTGCAAGTCGCTTAGAGGGACTAGCGGGCCCCGCGGATACGCAGTATTTT.

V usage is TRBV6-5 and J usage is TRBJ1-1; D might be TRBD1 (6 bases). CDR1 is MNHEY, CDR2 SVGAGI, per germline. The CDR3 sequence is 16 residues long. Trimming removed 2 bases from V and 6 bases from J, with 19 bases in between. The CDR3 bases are TGTGCCAGCAGTTACCGGGGGAGGGGGGGCAACGCTGAAGCTTTCTTT. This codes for CASSYRGRGGNAEAFF.

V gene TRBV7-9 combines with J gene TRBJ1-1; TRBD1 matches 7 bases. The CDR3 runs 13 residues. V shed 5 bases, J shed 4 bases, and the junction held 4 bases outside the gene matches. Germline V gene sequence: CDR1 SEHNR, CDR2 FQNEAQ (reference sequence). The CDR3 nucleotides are TGTGCCAGCAGCAAGGGGGCAAGCACTGAAGCTTTCTTT. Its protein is CASSKGASTEAFF.

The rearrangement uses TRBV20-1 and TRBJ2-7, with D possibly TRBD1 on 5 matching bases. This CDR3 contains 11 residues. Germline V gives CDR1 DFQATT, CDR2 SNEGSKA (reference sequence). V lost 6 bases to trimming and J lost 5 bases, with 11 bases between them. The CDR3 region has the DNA TGCAGTGCGACAGCCGTGGACGAGCAGTACTTC. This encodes CSATAVDEQYF.

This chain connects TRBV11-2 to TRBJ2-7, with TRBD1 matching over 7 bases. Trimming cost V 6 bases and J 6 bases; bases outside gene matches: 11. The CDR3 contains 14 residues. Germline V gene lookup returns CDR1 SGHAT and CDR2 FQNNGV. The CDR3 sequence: CASRADRWGFEQYF. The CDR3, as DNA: TGTGCCAGCAGAGCGGACAGGTGGGGGTTCGAGCAGTACTTC.

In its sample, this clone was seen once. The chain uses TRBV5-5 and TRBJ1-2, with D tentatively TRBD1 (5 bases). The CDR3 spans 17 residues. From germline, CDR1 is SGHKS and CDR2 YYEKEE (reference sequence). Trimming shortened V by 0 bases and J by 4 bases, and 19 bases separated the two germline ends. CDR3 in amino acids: CASSLDSTGSVGYGYTF. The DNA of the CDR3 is TGTGCCAGCAGCTTGGACTCCACAGGATCCGTGGGCTATGGCTACACCTTC.

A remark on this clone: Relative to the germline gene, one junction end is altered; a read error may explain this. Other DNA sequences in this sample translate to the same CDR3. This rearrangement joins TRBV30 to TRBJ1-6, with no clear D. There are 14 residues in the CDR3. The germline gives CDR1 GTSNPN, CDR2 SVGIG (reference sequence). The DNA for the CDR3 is TGTGCCTGGGAAATCAAGCGGATTAATTCCCCCCTCCACTTT. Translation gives CAWEIKRINSPLHF.

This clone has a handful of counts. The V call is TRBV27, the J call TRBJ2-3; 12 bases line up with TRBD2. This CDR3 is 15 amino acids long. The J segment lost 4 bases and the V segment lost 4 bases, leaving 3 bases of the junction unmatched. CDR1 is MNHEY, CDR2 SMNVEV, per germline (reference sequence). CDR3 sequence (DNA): TGTGCCAGCAGTTCACTAGCGGGAGGTGCAGATACGCAGTATTTT. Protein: CASSSLAGGADTQYF.

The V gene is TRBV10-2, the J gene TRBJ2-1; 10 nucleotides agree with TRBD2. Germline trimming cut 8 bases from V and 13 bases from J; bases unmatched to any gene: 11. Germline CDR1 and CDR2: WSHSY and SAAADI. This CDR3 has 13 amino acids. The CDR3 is CASQSSPSGGQFF. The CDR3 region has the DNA TGCGCCAGCCAGTCAAGCCCTAGCGGGGGTCAGTTCTTC.

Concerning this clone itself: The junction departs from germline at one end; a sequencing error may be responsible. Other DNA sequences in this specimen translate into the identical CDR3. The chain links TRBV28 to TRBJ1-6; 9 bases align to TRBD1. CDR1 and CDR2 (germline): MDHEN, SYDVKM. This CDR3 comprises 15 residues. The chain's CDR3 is CASSLGQGYNSPLHF. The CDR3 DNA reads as TGTGCCAGCAGTTTAGGACAGGGGTATAATTCCCCCCTCCACTTT.

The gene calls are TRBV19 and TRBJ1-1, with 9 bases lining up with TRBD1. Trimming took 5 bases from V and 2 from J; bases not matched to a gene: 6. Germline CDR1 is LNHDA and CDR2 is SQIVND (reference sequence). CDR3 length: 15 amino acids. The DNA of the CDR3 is TGTGCCAGTAGTGCCCCGGGACAGGGAAACACTGAAGCTTTCTTT. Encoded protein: CASSAPGQGNTEAFF.

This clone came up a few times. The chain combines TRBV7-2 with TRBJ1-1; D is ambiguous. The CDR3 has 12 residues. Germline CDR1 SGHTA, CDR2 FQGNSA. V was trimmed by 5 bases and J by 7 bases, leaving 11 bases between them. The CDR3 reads CASSAPGREAFF. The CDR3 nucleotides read TGTGCCAGCAGCGCCCCAGGCCGTGAAGCTTTCTTT.

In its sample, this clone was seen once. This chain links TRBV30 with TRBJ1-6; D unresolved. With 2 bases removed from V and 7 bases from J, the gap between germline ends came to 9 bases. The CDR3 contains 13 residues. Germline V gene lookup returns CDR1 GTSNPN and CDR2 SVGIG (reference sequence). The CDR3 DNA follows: TGTGCCTGGAGTCTTAACGGGAATTCACCCCTCCACTTT. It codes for CAWSLNGNSPLHF. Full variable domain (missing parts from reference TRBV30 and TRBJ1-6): SQTIHQWPATLVQPVGSPLSLECTVEGTSNPNLYWYRQAAGRGLQLLFYSVGIGQISSEVPQNLSASRPQDRQFILSSKKLLLSDSGFYLCAWSLNGNSPLHFGNGTRLTVT.

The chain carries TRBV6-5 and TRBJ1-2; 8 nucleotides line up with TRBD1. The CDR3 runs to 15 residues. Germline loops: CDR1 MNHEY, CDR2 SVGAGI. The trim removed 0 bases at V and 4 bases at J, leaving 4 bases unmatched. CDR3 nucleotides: TGTGCCAGCAGTTACTCACGACAGGGGTCCTATGGCTACACCTTC. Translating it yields CASSYSRQGSYGYTF.

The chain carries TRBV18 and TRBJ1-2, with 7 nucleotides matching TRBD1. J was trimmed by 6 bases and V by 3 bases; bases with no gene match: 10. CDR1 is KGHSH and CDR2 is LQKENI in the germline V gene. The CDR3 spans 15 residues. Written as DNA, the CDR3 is TGTGCCAGCTCACCCGGTAGGCAGGGGGATAATGGCTACACCTTC. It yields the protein CASSPGRQGDNGYTF.

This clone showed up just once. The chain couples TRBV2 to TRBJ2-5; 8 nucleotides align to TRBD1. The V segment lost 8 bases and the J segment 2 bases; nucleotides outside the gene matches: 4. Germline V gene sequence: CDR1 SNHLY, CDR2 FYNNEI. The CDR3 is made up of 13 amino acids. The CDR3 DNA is TGTGCCAGCGCACGACAGGGGCAAGAGACCCAGTACTTC. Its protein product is CASARQGQETQYF.

The DNA of the CDR3 is TGCGCCAGCAGCCCCTCGGCGGGCGCCATCTACAATGAGCAGTTCTTC. The encoded protein is CASSPSAGAIYNEQFF. This sequence joins TRBV5-1 and TRBJ2-1; perhaps TRBD2 as D (5 bases). V was pared by 4 bases and J by 3 bases, with 17 bases between. The CDR3 extends over 16 amino acids. In germline, CDR1 is SGHRS, CDR2 YFSETQ. Full variable domain (rest looked up from reference TRBV5-1 and TRBJ2-1): KAGVTQTPRYLIKTRGQQVTLSCSPISGHRSVSWYQQTPGQGLQFLFEYFSETQRNKGNFPGRFSGRQFSNSRSEMNVSTLELGDSALYLCASSPSAGAIYNEQFFGPGTRLTVL.

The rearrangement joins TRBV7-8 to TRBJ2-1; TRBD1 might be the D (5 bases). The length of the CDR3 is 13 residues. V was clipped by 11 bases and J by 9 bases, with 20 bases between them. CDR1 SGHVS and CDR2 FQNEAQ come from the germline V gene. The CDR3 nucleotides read TGTGCCCTGGCCAGCGCCCAGGGTGGTGAGCAGTTCTTC. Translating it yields CALASAQGGEQFF. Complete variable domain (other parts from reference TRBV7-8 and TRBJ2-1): GAGVSQSPRYKVAKRGQDVALRCDPISGHVSLFWYQQALGQGPEFLTYFQNEAQLDKSGLPSDRFFAERPEGSVSTLKIQRTQQEDSAVYLCALASAQGGEQFFGPGTRLTVL.

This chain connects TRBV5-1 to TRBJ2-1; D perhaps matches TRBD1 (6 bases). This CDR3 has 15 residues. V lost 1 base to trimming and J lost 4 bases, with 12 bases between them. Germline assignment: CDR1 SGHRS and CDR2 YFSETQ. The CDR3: CASSLRGSSYNEQFF. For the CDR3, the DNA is TGCGCCAGCAGCTTGAGGGGGTCTTCTTACAATGAGCAGTTCTTC.

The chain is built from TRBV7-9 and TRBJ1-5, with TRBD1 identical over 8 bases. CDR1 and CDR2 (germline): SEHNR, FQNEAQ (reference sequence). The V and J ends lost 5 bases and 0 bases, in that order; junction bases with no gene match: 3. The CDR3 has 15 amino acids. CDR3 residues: CASSPGQGSNQPQHF. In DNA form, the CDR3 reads TGTGCCAGCAGCCCCGGACAGGGTAGCAATCAGCCCCAGCATTTT.

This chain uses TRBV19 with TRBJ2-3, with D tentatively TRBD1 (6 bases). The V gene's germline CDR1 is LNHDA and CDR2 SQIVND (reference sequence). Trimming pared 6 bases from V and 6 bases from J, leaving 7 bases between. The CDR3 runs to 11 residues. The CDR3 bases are TGTGCCAGTAGCGACAGGGATACGCAGTATTTT. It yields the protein CASSDRDTQYF.

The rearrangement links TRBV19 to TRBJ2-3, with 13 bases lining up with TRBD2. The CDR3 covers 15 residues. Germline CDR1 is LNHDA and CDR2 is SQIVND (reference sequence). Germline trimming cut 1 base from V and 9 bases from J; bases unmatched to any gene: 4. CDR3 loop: CASSIGTSGRYTQYF. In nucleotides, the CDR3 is TGTGCCAGTAGTATAGGGACTAGCGGGAGATACACGCAGTATTTT.

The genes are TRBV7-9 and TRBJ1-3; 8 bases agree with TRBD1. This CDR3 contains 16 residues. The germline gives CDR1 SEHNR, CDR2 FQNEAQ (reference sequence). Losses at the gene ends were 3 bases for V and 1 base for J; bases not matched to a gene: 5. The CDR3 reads CASSFWTGLSGNTIYF. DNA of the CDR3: TGTGCCAGCAGCTTCTGGACAGGGCTTTCTGGAAACACCATATATTTT.

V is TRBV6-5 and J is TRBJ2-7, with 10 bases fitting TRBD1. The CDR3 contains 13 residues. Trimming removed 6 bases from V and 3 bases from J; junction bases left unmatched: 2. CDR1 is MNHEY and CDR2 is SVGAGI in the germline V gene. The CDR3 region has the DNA TGTGCCAGCAGGAGGGACAGGGGCTACGAGCAGTACTTC. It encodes CASRRDRGYEQYF.

The chain's CDR3 is CASRSAELEAFF. In DNA form, the CDR3 reads TGTGCCAGCAGATCCGCGGAGCTCGAAGCTTTCTTT. This sequence joins TRBV5-6 and TRBJ1-1; D is undetermined. Germline CDR1 and CDR2: SGHDT and YYEEEE. The CDR3 has 12 residues. Trimming stripped 5 bases from V and 8 bases from J, with 13 bases between. Using reference TRBV5-6 and TRBJ1-1 for the parts outside the CDR3, the full variable domain is DAGVTQSPTHLIKTRGQQVTLRCSPKSGHDTVSWYQQALGQGPQFIFQYYEEEERQRGNFPDRFSGHQFPNYSSELNVNALLLGDSALYLCASRSAELEAFFGQGTRLTVV.